What follows describes a single T cell receptor beta chain. Germline V lookup: CDR1 KGHSH, CDR2 LQKENI. The CDR3 spans 14 residues. The ends were cut back, 3 bases at V and 5 bases at J, with 13 bases in the middle. Blood CD8+ and CD4+ T cells underwent high-throughput TCR beta sequencing. The recently defined diagnostic criteria for definite or probable disease were met by the Susac syndrome patients. In contrast to the negatively isolated CD8+ and CD4+ T cells, TEMRA cells were FACS-enriched. Random-hexamer reverse transcription was applied to roughly 0.5 to 1 ug RNA. The amplification used immunoSEQ multiplex PCR on TCR beta CDR3; it spanned 54 Vbeta and 13 Jbeta. TCRdb analysed the immunoSEQ multiplex PCR reads with MiXCR anew, one entry per CDR3 protein. The data hold around 170,000 distinct CDR3 sequences, with approximately 96% observed a single time. This sample is drawn from a study of CD8 T cells in Susac syndrome.

Sequenced input: CD4+ T cells from PBMCs. The chain carries TRBV18 and TRBJ2-5; D possibly uses TRBD1 or TRBD2 (6 bases each). The clonotype was recovered from a human donor with Susac syndrome. CDR3 in amino acids: CASSPPGAEETQYF. The CDR3, as DNA: TGTGCCAGCTCACCGCCGGGGGCGGAGGAGACCCAGTACTTC.